This TCR beta chain comes out of a study of vaccination effects on CD4 cells after COVID-19. Study-wide points: The study found marked clonal contraction of infection- and vaccine-induced clones late after vaccination.

Antigen-specific CD4+ T cell clonotypes were called by their expansion after viral peptide-pool culture in ViraFEST. Upon completion of more than eight days in culture, CD4+ T cells were isolated. Each participant was administered two doses of either the BNT162b2 or the mRNA-1273 vaccine. Vaccine recipients, nucleocapsid antibody negative, had no prior SARS-CoV-2 infection. About 2.1 million PBMC were seeded per well and grown in the presence of about 9 IU/ml IL-2 and around 11 ug/ml peptides. A half-medium replacement with IL-2 medium was carried out on days 3 and 7. The assay was immunoSEQ multiplex PCR, and TCRdb's table has in-frame clones only and misses some. The sample lists about 28,000 clones; roughly 80% were seen once. This CDR3 is built from 16 residues. In its sample, this clone was seen once. Its antigen is undetermined.

The chain combines TRBV12-2 with TRBJ1-5. TRBV12-2 is a recognized pseudogene. The TCR originated in a human donor who received a COVID-19 vaccine. The material was CD4+ T cells from PBMCs cultured with HCoV-NL63 spike peptides, obtained after COVID-19 vaccination. For the CDR3, the DNA is TGTGCAAGTCGCTTAGGAAGTGAGGGGTGGCATCAGCCCCAGCATTTT. Its protein product is CASRLGSEGWHQPQHF.